This T cell receptor (beta chain) came from a study of blood T cell repertoires in COVID-19. Background on the study: Donors in the United States, Italy and Spain gave samples during acute or convalescent COVID-19. PBMCs, B-cell-depleted T cells, or T cells were the source of the cDNA or gDNA that made up the material.

V was clipped by 9 bases and J by 0 bases; unmatched bases: 9. The CDR3 sequence is 15 residues long. Germline V CDR1 and CDR2: KGHDR, SFDVKD. In the source study's methods: Nucleated cell number was recorded as an estimate derived from reference gene primer amplification. The method was immunoSEQ multiplex PCR; TCRdb's version includes in-frame clones alone and lacks a portion of them. Clone size and V and J calls were adopted from that table, with D and trimming inferred from the DNA. The sample records approximately 120,000 clones, around three quarters being singletons. Material for sequencing was peripheral blood. This sequence originates from a man in his forties or fifties with active or convalescent COVID-19. V usage is TRBV24-1 and J usage is TRBJ1-1; 7 bases match TRBD1. As DNA, the CDR3 is TGTGCCACCGGGGACAGCCAATCTATGAACACTGAAGCTTTCTTT. Its protein is CATGDSQSMNTEAFF.